The clone carrying this T cell receptor (beta chain) was detected once. These data originate in a study of blood T cells in healthy people across ages. Alongside a J-beta primer mix, a sample-barcoded 5' primer served in a second PCR lasting roughly 7 to 11 cycles. TCRdb fed the 5' RACE reads into MiXCR, producing one record per CDR3 protein. The sample consists of about 780,000 distinct CDR3 sequences, around a quarter of them appearing once. CDR1 is DFQATT, CDR2 SNEGSKA, per germline (reference sequence). Unmatched junction bases numbered 3, after V lost 6 bases and J lost 2 bases. The CDR3 loop spans 14 amino acids. These data were also reused for a study on T cells of mothers and their children.

J is TRBJ2-1 and V is TRBV20-1; 11 bases are a match to TRBD2. The TCR sequence derives from a boy under 18 in good health. The sequencing sample was made of blood. In nucleotides, the CDR3 is TGCAGTGCAAGGGGACTAGCGGCCTACAATGAGCAGTTCTTC. It encodes CSARGLAAYNEQFF.